A selection of T cell receptor beta chains follows, all from one sample in a study of blood T cell repertoires in COVID-19. Repertoires were generated with immunoSEQ multiplex PCR, while TCRdb's copy carries only in-frame clones and drops some. The sample lists 490,000 or so clones; around 87% were seen once. The sequenced sample was PBMCs or T cells enriched from blood (not recorded which). These receptors all come from a woman aged 40 to 50 who had recovered from COVID-19. Both conserved end residues are part of each CDR3. A D gene is named only where the DNA matches it firmly. Clone size is stated in some rows and not others, as once, few, many or a class when expanded.

D: .; J: TRBJ2-3; size: .; V: TRBV14; CDR3: CASSQAWPDTQYF; DNA: TGTGCCAGCAGCCAAGCTTGGCCAGATACGCAGTATTTT
D: .; J: TRBJ2-7; size: .; V: TRBV15; CDR3: CATSRDPQGYYEQYF; DNA: TGTGCCACCAGCAGAGATCCACAGGGTTACTACGAGCAGTACTTC
D: TRBD1; J: TRBJ2-1; size: .; V: TRBV4-1; CDR3: CASSQVPRLQGALNEQFF; DNA: TGCGCCAGCAGCCAAGTCCCTCGTCTGCAGGGGGCCTTGAATGAGCAGTTCTTC
D: .; J: TRBJ1-1; size: .; V: TRBV12-3/TRBV12-4; CDR3: CASSRYTEAFF; DNA: TGTGCCAGCAGTCGCTATACTGAAGCTTTCTTT
D: .; J: TRBJ2-7; size: .; V: TRBV18; CDR3: CASSDSQGLSYEQYF; DNA: TGTGCCAGCTCAGACTCTCAGGGGCTATCCTACGAGCAGTACTTC
D: TRBD2; J: TRBJ2-1; size: .; V: TRBV4-1; CDR3: CASSPSGRAGHEQFF; DNA: TGCGCCAGCAGCCCTAGCGGGAGGGCTGGTCATGAGCAGTTCTTC
D: .; J: TRBJ1-4; size: .; V: TRBV2; CDR3: CASSAGRENEKLFF; DNA: TGTGCCAGCAGTGCGGGGAGGGAAAATGAAAAACTGTTTTTT
D: TRBD2; J: TRBJ2-3; size: .; V: TRBV7-2; CDR3: CASSPQGLAGTDTQYF; DNA: TGTGCCAGCAGCCCCCAGGGACTAGCGGGCACAGATACGCAGTATTTT
D: .; J: TRBJ1-5; size: .; V: TRBV28; CDR3: CASSFSNQPQHF; DNA: TGTGCCAGCAGTTTCAGTAATCAGCCCCAGCATTTT
D: .; J: TRBJ1-2; size: .; V: TRBV5-4; CDR3: CASSLGGVFFTNYGYTF; DNA: TGTGCCAGCAGCTTGGGGGGAGTATTTTTCACTAACTATGGCTACACCTTC
D: TRBD2; J: TRBJ2-1; size: .; V: TRBV7-6; CDR3: CASSRVAGEGNEQFF; DNA: TGTGCCAGCAGCAGAGTAGCGGGAGAAGGGAATGAGCAGTTCTTC
D: .; J: TRBJ2-1; size: .; V: TRBV7-2; CDR3: CASSLGGEGYNEQFF; DNA: TGTGCCAGCAGCTTAGGGGGAGAGGGTTACAATGAGCAGTTCTTC
D: TRBD2; J: TRBJ2-3; size: .; V: TRBV5-1; CDR3: CASSLVVAGARGTDTQYF; DNA: TGCGCCAGCAGCTTGGTGGTTGCGGGAGCTAGGGGCACAGATACGCAGTATTTT
D: .; J: TRBJ1-2; size: few; V: TRBV7-2; CDR3: CASSFSWSRPNYGYTF; DNA: TGTGCCAGCAGCTTTTCGTGGAGCCGGCCCAACTATGGCTACACCTTC
D: TRBD1; J: TRBJ1-2; size: .; V: TRBV6-5; CDR3: CASSYGTGIYGYTF; DNA: TGTGCCAGCAGTTACGGGACAGGGATCTATGGCTACACCTTC
D: .; J: TRBJ1-2; size: .; V: TRBV19; CDR3: CASSSYREGYTF; DNA: TGTGCCAGTAGTAGCTACAGGGAAGGCTACACCTTC
D: .; J: TRBJ2-5; size: .; V: TRBV7-2; CDR3: CASSLVQRAQYF; DNA: TGTGCCAGCAGCTTAGTCCAGAGGGCCCAGTACTTC
D: .; J: TRBJ1-5; size: few; V: TRBV4-1; CDR3: CASSQGTRDQPQHF; DNA: TGCGCCAGCAGCCAAGGCACGAGGGATCAGCCCCAGCATTTT
D: .; J: TRBJ2-2; size: .; V: TRBV6-2/TRBV6-3; CDR3: CASSYFPAGELFF; DNA: TGTGCCAGCAGTTACTTCCCCGCCGGGGAGCTGTTTTTT
D: TRBD2; J: TRBJ2-1; size: .; V: TRBV9; CDR3: CASSVGGGRAAYNEQFF; DNA: TGTGCCAGCAGCGTAGGTGGCGGGAGGGCCGCCTACAATGAGCAGTTCTTC
D: TRBD1; J: TRBJ2-7; size: .; V: TRBV19; CDR3: CASSKQGTYEQYF; DNA: TGTGCCAGTAGTAAACAGGGGACCTACGAGCAGTACTTC
D: .; J: TRBJ1-2; size: .; V: TRBV5-1; CDR3: CASSAFGGYGYTF; DNA: TGCGCCAGCAGCGCCTTCGGGGGGTACGGCTACACCTTC
D: .; J: TRBJ2-5; size: .; V: TRBV11-2; CDR3: CASSPRGWRSKSRETQYF; DNA: TGTGCCAGCAGCCCAAGGGGGTGGCGGAGTAAAAGTCGGGAGACCCAGTACTTC
D: TRBD1; J: TRBJ1-3; size: .; V: TRBV10-3; CDR3: CATTGGSGNTIYF; DNA: TGTGCCACCACAGGGGGCTCTGGAAACACCATATATTTT
D: .; J: TRBJ1-5; size: once; V: TRBV27; CDR3: CASSSYSYSNQPQHF; DNA: TGTGCCAGCAGTTCTTACAGCTATAGCAATCAGCCCCAGCATTTT
D: TRBD1; J: TRBJ2-7; size: .; V: TRBV9; CDR3: CASSPGQGSSYEQYF; DNA: TGTGCCAGCAGCCCCGGACAGGGGAGCTCCTACGAGCAGTACTTC
D: .; J: TRBJ2-7; size: .; V: TRBV7-2; CDR3: CASSRLDEQYF; DNA: TGTGCCAGCAGCCGACTAGACGAGCAGTACTTC
D: TRBD1; J: TRBJ2-7; size: .; V: TRBV7-2; CDR3: CASSLQGALIEQYF; DNA: TGTGCCAGCAGCTTGCAGGGGGCGCTCATCGAGCAGTACTTC
D: .; J: TRBJ2-2; size: .; V: TRBV27; CDR3: CASSLLQINTGELFF; DNA: TGTGCCAGCAGTTTATTACAGATAAACACCGGGGAGCTGTTTTTT
D: TRBD1; J: TRBJ1-1; size: .; V: TRBV5-1; CDR3: CASSTRTGWDTEAFF; DNA: TGCGCCAGCAGCACTAGGACAGGATGGGACACTGAAGCTTTCTTT
D: TRBD2; J: TRBJ2-7; size: .; V: TRBV6-5; CDR3: CASSYFAGASYEQYF; DNA: TGTGCCAGCAGTTACTTCGCGGGAGCGTCCTACGAGCAGTACTTC
D: TRBD1; J: TRBJ2-7; size: once; V: TRBV5-1; CDR3: CASSLFRPGQGSYEQYF; DNA: TGCGCCAGCAGCTTATTTCGACCGGGACAGGGTTCCTACGAGCAGTACTTC
D: .; J: TRBJ2-2; size: .; V: TRBV7-9; CDR3: CASSLVGRRSTSSSGELFF; DNA: TGTGCCAGCAGCTTAGTGGGGAGGAGGTCCACCTCGTCGTCCGGGGAGCTGTTTTTT
D: .; J: TRBJ2-6; size: .; V: TRBV18; CDR3: CASSPMAGSSGANVLTF; DNA: TGTGCCAGCTCACCGATGGCAGGAAGCTCTGGGGCCAACGTCCTGACTTTC
D: .; J: TRBJ1-1; size: .; V: TRBV6-5; CDR3: CASRKTPNTEAFF; DNA: TGTGCCAGCAGGAAGACACCGAACACTGAAGCTTTCTTT
D: .; J: TRBJ1-2; size: .; V: TRBV12-3/TRBV12-4; CDR3: CASTLTAGAGYTF; DNA: TGTGCCAGCACCTTGACTGCGGGCGCTGGCTACACCTTC
D: .; J: TRBJ1-3; size: once; V: TRBV2; CDR3: CASSEEAGLWVSSPNSGNTIYF; DNA: TGTGCCAGCAGTGAAGAAGCGGGTTTATGGGTGTCGTCTCCGAACTCTGGAAACACCATATATTTT
D: TRBD2; J: TRBJ2-1; size: .; V: TRBV4-1; CDR3: CASSQVGLAVIKFF; DNA: TGCGCCAGCAGCCAAGTGGGACTAGCGGTTATCAAGTTCTTC
D: .; J: TRBJ1-2; size: once; V: TRBV2; CDR3: CASSEQEAGYTF; DNA: TGTGCCAGCAGTGAGCAGGAGGCTGGCTACACCTTC